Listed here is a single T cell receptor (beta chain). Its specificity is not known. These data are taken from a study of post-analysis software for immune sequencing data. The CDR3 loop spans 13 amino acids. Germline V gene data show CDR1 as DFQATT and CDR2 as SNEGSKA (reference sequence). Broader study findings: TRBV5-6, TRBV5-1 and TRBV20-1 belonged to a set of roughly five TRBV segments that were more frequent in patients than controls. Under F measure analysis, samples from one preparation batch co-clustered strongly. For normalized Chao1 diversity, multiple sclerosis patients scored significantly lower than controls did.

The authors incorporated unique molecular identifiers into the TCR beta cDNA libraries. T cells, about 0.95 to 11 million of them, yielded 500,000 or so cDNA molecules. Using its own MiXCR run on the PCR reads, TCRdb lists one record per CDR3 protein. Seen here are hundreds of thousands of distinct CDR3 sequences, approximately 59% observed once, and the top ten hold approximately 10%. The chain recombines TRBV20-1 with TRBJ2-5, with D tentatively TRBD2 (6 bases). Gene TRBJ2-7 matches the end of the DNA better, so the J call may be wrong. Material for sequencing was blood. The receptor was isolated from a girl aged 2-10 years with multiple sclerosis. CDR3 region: CSAATSPPYEQYF. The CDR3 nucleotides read TGCAGTGCTGCGACTAGTCCCCCCTACGAGCAGTACTTC.